This entry describes one TCR beta chain. As yet, its antigen is unknown. This entry is derived from a study of OX40 agonist ivuxolimab in advanced cancers. Overall study: Those treated in dose escalation had hepatocellular carcinoma, melanoma, renal cell cancer or head and neck cancer. Males comprised 75% to 90% of the group, whose mean age was about 60 years (range about 20 to 79). Study-wide results and limits: Within 6 weeks, CD4+ and CD8+ blood T cells expanded clonally at 0.1 to 3.0 mg/kg.

TCRdb's copy holds only in-frame clones and misses some; the assay was immunoSEQ multiplex PCR. The sample lists about 30,000 clones, roughly 81% occurring once. The J segment lost 4 bases and the V segment lost 6 bases, leaving 12 bases of the junction unmatched. The germline CDR1 and CDR2 sequences are MNHEY and SMNVEV (reference sequence). This CDR3 is 16 amino acids long. V gene TRBV27 combines with J gene TRBJ2-3; 8 bases align to TRBD2. The TCR sequence derives from an adult with an advanced solid tumor such as melanoma, head and neck, liver or kidney cancer. The source was CD4+ or CD8+ T cells sorted from blood, collected in a trial of the OX40 agonist ivuxolimab. The CDR3 DNA is TGTGCCAGCAGGACGGCCGGGACTAGGATCCCAGATACGCAGTATTTT. Translated, it gives CASRTAGTRIPDTQYF.